These 23 T cell receptor beta chains were all obtained from the same sample, sequenced in a study of T cells in localized non-small cell lung cancer. Assay: immunoSEQ multiplex PCR; the TCRdb copy retains only in-frame clones and omits some. The sample holds 52,000 or so clones, roughly 84% seen once. Sequencing was performed on peripheral blood mononuclear cells, taken before any cancer treatment. The source is a man aged 40 to 70 with stage III lung adenocarcinoma.

The chain uses TRBV7-3 and TRBJ2-2; TRBD2 agrees at 13 bases. The germline V gene encodes CDR1 SGHTA and CDR2 FQGTGA. The V and J ends lost 4 bases and 5 bases, in that order; junction bases with no gene match: 10. This CDR3 spans 18 amino acids. The chain's CDR3 is CASSSRAGLAGVTGELFF. The CDR3 DNA is TGTGCCAGCAGCTCCAGGGCTGGACTAGCGGGAGTAACCGGGGAGCTGTTTTTT.

The chain has TRBV6-6 and TRBJ1-6; D is unresolved. The CDR3 totals 13 residues. CDR1 is MNHNY, CDR2 SVGAGI, per germline (reference sequence). V lost 6 bases and J lost 13, with 16 bases in between. The CDR3 loop reads CASSTPEMRPLHF. In nucleotides, the CDR3 is TGTGCCAGCAGCACCCCCGAGATGAGGCCCCTCCACTTT.

The chain employs TRBV27 and TRBJ2-5; the D gene could be TRBD1 or TRBD2 (5 bases each). CDR1 MNHEY and CDR2 SMNVEV come from the germline V gene (reference sequence). The CDR3 has 14 amino acids. Trimming took off 2 bases at V and 4 bases at J, with 11 bases between the two ends. DNA for the CDR3: TGTGCCAGCAGTTTAGGGGACGGACCAGAGACCCAGTACTTC. Its protein is CASSLGDGPETQYF.

In its sample, this clone was seen once. The rearrangement links TRBV19 to TRBJ2-1; 7 bases line up with TRBD2. The J segment lost 4 bases and the V segment lost 1 base, leaving 7 bases of the junction unmatched. From germline, CDR1 is LNHDA and CDR2 SQIVND (reference sequence). This CDR3 comprises 16 residues. CDR3: CASSIGSSGPYNEQFF. The CDR3 nucleotides read TGTGCCAGTAGTATAGGTTCTAGCGGCCCGTACAATGAGCAGTTCTTC.

The J gene is TRBJ1-1, the V gene TRBV6-5, with TRBD1 as a possible D gene (6 bases). The CDR3 consists of 15 residues. Germline lookup yields CDR1 MNHEY and CDR2 SVGAGI. Trimming left V 0 bases short and J 5 bases short, with 13 bases between. CDR3 residues: CASSYSVRGGTEAFF. The CDR3 DNA follows: TGTGCCAGCAGTTACTCGGTCAGGGGAGGAACTGAAGCTTTCTTT.

This chain joins TRBV5-1 and TRBJ2-1; D gene ambiguous. V lost 5 bases and J lost 0, with 12 bases in between. Germline V CDR1 and CDR2: SGHRS, YFSETQ. CDR3 length: 15 residues. CDR3 protein: CASRVGMSSYNEQFF. CDR3 coding DNA: TGCGCCAGCAGGGTAGGGATGAGCTCCTACAATGAGCAGTTCTTC.

This clone was seen more than once but under ten times. J is TRBJ2-3 and V is TRBV9; D possibly corresponds to TRBD1 (6 bases). With 3 bases removed from V and 1 base from J, the gap between germline ends came to 15 bases. Germline V gene sequence: CDR1 SGDLS, CDR2 YYNGEE. This CDR3 is 16 amino acids long. CDR3 DNA sequence: TGTGCCAGCAGCGCAGAACAGGGTAGGGGCACAGATACGCAGTATTTT. This gives the protein CASSAEQGRGTDTQYF. Variable domain in full (rest from reference TRBV9 and TRBJ2-3): DSGVTQTPKHLITATGQRVTLRCSPRSGDLSVYWYQQSLDQGLQFLIQYYNGEERAKGNILERFSAQQFPDLHSELNLSSLELGDSALYFCASSAEQGRGTDTQYFGPGTRLTVL.

This clone showed up just a few times. The chain employs TRBV29-1 and TRBJ2-2; D is unresolved. The CDR3 consists of 13 residues. Between the trimmed V and J ends, which lost 2 bases and 3 bases, there was a span of 7 bases. Germline V gives CDR1 SQVTM, CDR2 ANQGSEA. This CDR3 reads CSVEISYTGELFF. CDR3 nucleotide sequence: TGCAGCGTTGAAATTTCCTACACCGGGGAGCTGTTTTTT.

V gene TRBV7-6 combines with J gene TRBJ2-2; perhaps TRBD1 as D (6 bases). CDR1 SGHVS and CDR2 FNYEAQ come from the germline V gene. The CDR3 covers 16 residues. V gave up 1 base and J gave up 7 bases, with 16 bases separating them. The CDR3 nucleotides are TGTGCCAGCAGCTTAGACTGGGCAGGGGAAGGCGGGGAGCTGTTTTTT. It is translated as CASSLDWAGEGGELFF.

The chain's CDR3 is CASSLARDRQQNEQFF. The CDR3 DNA reads as TGTGCCAGCAGTCTAGCCCGGGACAGGCAGCAGAATGAGCAGTTCTTC. The chain combines TRBV14 with TRBJ2-1; 8 nucleotides align to TRBD1. The germline gives CDR1 SGHDN, CDR2 FVKESK. The ends lost 6 bases at V and 7 bases at J; junction bases unmatched: 14. The CDR3 consists of 16 residues. Using reference TRBV14 and TRBJ2-1 for the parts outside the CDR3, the full variable domain is EAGVTQFPSHSVIEKGQTVTLRCDPISGHDNLYWYRRVMGKEIKFLLHFVKESKQDESGMPNNRFLAERTGGTYSTLKVQPAELEDSGVYFCASSLARDRQQNEQFFGPGTRLTVL.

The chain is built from TRBV29-1 and TRBJ2-4; 11 bases line up with TRBD2. Trimming at V came to 7 bases and at J to 9 bases, leaving 11 bases not matched to a gene. The CDR3 is 14 amino acids. Per the germline V gene, CDR1 is SQVTM and CDR2 is ANQGSEA. CDR3 sequence: CSARQTSGGGIQYF. DNA for the CDR3: TGCAGCGCTCGGCAAACTAGCGGGGGAGGCATTCAGTACTTC.

This rearrangement joins TRBV30 to TRBJ1-2; D ambiguous. V was clipped by 0 bases and J by 4 bases, with 18 bases between them. The CDR3 spans 16 residues. From germline, CDR1 is GTSNPN and CDR2 SVGIG (reference sequence). The CDR3 bases are TGTGCCTGGAGTGTACCCAACCCACGGACGTTCTATGGCTACACCTTC. Translated: CAWSVPNPRTFYGYTF.

This chain uses TRBV27 with TRBJ1-5; TRBD1 matches at 9 bases. In germline, CDR1 is MNHEY, CDR2 SMNVEV (reference sequence). The J segment lost 4 bases and the V segment lost 6 bases, leaving 4 bases of the junction unmatched. The CDR3 is 14 residues long. CDR3 protein: CASSWGQGNQPQHF. DNA of the CDR3: TGTGCCAGCAGCTGGGGACAGGGAAATCAGCCCCAGCATTTT.

This clone was seen only once. The J gene is TRBJ2-1, the V gene TRBV13; unclear D gene. Germline CDR1 PRHDT, CDR2 FYEKMQ (reference sequence). Trimming removed 3 bases at V and 0 bases at J, with 9 bases between. This CDR3 contains 15 residues. The CDR3 sequence: CASSFSLSSYNEQFF. In DNA, the CDR3 is TGTGCCAGCAGCTTCTCTTTAAGCTCCTACAATGAGCAGTTCTTC. Complete variable domain (other parts from reference TRBV13 and TRBJ2-1): AAGVIQSPRHLIKEKRETATLKCYPIPRHDTVYWYQQGPGQDPQFLISFYEKMQSDKGSIPDRFSAQQFSDYHSELNMSSLELGDSALYFCASSFSLSSYNEQFFGPGTRLTVL.

This rearrangement joins TRBV19 to TRBJ1-2, with 9 bases fitting TRBD1. This CDR3 spans 14 amino acids. In germline, CDR1 is LNHDA, CDR2 SQIVND (reference sequence). Losses at the gene ends were 3 bases for V and 4 bases for J; bases not matched to a gene: 3. This chain's CDR3 is CASSITGGSYGYTF. The CDR3 nucleotides read TGTGCCAGTAGTATTACAGGGGGCAGCTATGGCTACACCTTC.

V and J are TRBV27 and TRBJ2-7; the D gene is possibly TRBD2 (7 bases). Between the trimmed V and J ends, which lost 1 base and 2 bases, there was a span of 12 bases. The CDR3 is 15 amino acids. From germline, CDR1 is MNHEY and CDR2 SMNVEV (reference sequence). The CDR3 here is CASSLLSGDTYEQYF. CDR3 DNA: TGTGCCAGCAGTTTATTGAGCGGGGACACCTACGAGCAGTACTTC.

The chain carries TRBV30 and TRBJ2-7; 7 bases agree with TRBD2. CDR3 size: 15 residues. Germline V lookup: CDR1 GTSNPN, CDR2 SVGIG (reference sequence). The ends lost 4 bases at V and 10 bases at J; junction bases unmatched: 19. Here the CDR3 reads CAWTPADGGLKYQYF. In DNA, the CDR3 is TGTGCCTGGACCCCGGCCGATGGGGGACTAAAATACCAGTACTTC.

The table lists this clone with a few counts. The CDR3 nucleotides are TGTGCCAGTCGGGACAGATCGGGGAACACTGAAGCTTTCTTT. This encodes CASRDRSGNTEAFF. The J gene is TRBJ1-1, the V gene TRBV19; TRBD1 aligns across 7 bases. This CDR3 region has 14 residues. V shed 8 bases, J shed 1 base, and the junction held 7 bases outside the gene matches. Germline lookup yields CDR1 LNHDA and CDR2 SQIVND (reference sequence).

As DNA, the CDR3 is TGCAGCGTCGCAATGGGCGGGAGGGGGCAAGAGACCCAGTACTTC. Its translation: CSVAMGGRGQETQYF. This chain uses TRBV29-1 with TRBJ2-5; 9 bases align to TRBD2. V was pared by 6 bases and J by 2 bases, with 10 bases of the junction left unmatched. The CDR3 contains 15 residues. Germline values: CDR1 SQVTM, CDR2 ANQGSEA.

The chain links TRBV6-4 to TRBJ2-1, with 10 bases aligning to TRBD2. CDR3 length: 16 residues. In germline, CDR1 is MRHNA, CDR2 SNTAGT. V lost 5 bases and J lost 9; bases outside the gene matches: 13. The CDR3 sequence: CASSIIPSGSLSEQFF. Here the CDR3 DNA reads TGTGCCAGCAGTATAATACCTAGCGGGAGCTTGAGTGAGCAGTTCTTC.

J is TRBJ2-5 and V is TRBV7-3; 12 bases agree with TRBD2. This CDR3 has 16 amino acids. CDR1 and CDR2 (germline): SGHTA, FQGTGA. V gave up 0 bases and J gave up 5 bases; unmatched junction bases: 4. CDR3 protein: CASSLTSTSGGETQYF. CDR3 nucleotides: TGTGCCAGCAGCTTAACGAGCACTAGCGGGGGGGAGACCCAGTACTTC.

The V and J genes are TRBV2 and TRBJ2-1; D gene uncertain. Trimming cost V 7 bases and J 0 bases, with 10 bases left between them. The germline CDR1 and CDR2 sequences are SNHLY and FYNNEI. CDR3 length: 14 amino acids. The CDR3 sequence: CASKEILSYNEQFF. The CDR3 bases are TGTGCCAGCAAGGAGATTCTCTCCTACAATGAGCAGTTCTTC.

The chain couples TRBV11-3 to TRBJ2-1; D may be TRBD1 (5 bases). The V gene's germline CDR1 is SGHNT and CDR2 YENEEA. V lost 5 bases, J lost 15 bases, and 23 bases lay in between. This CDR3 comprises 14 residues. CDR3 sequence reads: CASSVDIIVGLPFF. The DNA of the CDR3 is TGTGCCAGCAGCGTGGACATTATCGTAGGGTTGCCGTTCTTC. Full variable domain (rest looked up from reference TRBV11-3 and TRBJ2-1): EAGVVQSPRYKIIEKKQPVAFWCNPISGHNTLYWYLQNLGQGPELLIRYENEEAVDDSQLPKDRFSAERLKGVDSTLKIQPAELGDSAVYLCASSVDIIVGLPFFGPGTRLTVL.